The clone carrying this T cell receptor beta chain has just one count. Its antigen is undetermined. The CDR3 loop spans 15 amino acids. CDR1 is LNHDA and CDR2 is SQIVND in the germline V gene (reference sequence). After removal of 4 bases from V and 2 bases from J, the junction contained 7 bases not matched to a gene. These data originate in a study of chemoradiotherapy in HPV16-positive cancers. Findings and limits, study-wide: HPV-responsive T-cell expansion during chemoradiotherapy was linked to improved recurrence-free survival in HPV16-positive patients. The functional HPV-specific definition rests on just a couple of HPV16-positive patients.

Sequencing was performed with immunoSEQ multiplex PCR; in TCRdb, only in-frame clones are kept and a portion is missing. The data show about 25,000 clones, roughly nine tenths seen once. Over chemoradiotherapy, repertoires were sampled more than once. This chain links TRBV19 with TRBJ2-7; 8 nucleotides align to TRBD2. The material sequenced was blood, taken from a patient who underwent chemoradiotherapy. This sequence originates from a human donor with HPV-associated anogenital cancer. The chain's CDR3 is CASSREAGGAYEQYF. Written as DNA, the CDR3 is TGTGCCAGTAGTAGGGAGGCGGGGGGCGCCTACGAGCAGTACTTC.